This T cell receptor beta chain was found in a study of T cell responses to AZD1222 COVID-19 vaccine. Looking at the study overall: Second-dose schedules of about 4 or about 12 weeks were combined.

Produced via immunoSEQ multiplex PCR; TCRdb's table is partial and in-frame only. The table has around 140,000 clones, 70% to 90% seen once. The J segment lost 7 bases and the V segment lost 1 base, leaving 10 bases of the junction unmatched. CDR1 LGHDT and CDR2 YNNKEL come from the germline V gene (reference sequence). This CDR3 is built from 17 residues. The sequences come from peripheral blood, collected on day 0 of AZD1222 vaccination. The chain joins TRBV3-1 (or the pseudogene TRBV3-2) to TRBJ2-1, with TRBD2 identical over 10 bases. This clonotype was obtained from an adult in good health. The CDR3 nucleotides read TGTGCCAGCAGCCAAGGGTACCTAGCGGGAGTGGGTAATGAGCAGTTCTTC. Translating it yields CASSQGYLAGVGNEQFF.